The 27 T cell receptor beta chains in this list originate from one sample, sequenced in a study of T cell responses to AZD1222 COVID-19 vaccine. Profiling relied on immunoSEQ multiplex PCR, and the TCRdb table lists in-frame clones only, not all of them. The profile shows 150,000 or so clones, 85% to 95% of them singletons. The starting material was peripheral blood, obtained on day 0 of MenACWY control vaccination. These TCRs come from an adult in good health.

The chain carries TRBV7-9 and TRBJ1-1, with unresolved D. V lost 0 bases and J lost 8, with 10 bases in between. Germline-derived CDR1 and CDR2 are SEHNR and FQNEAQ (reference sequence). The CDR3 is 13 amino acids. The CDR3 coding sequence is TGTGCCAGCAGCTTAGCAAGGAGCTCCGAAGCTTTCTTT. Its protein is CASSLARSSEAFF.

The table lists this clone with a count of one. The chain employs TRBV10-1 and TRBJ2-1; 12 bases match TRBD2. Losses at the gene ends were 8 bases for V and 9 bases for J; bases not matched to a gene: 5. This CDR3 has 13 residues. CDR1 is WNHNN and CDR2 is SYGVQD in the germline V gene (reference sequence). The CDR3 region is CASSGLAGGEQFF. CDR3 DNA sequence: TGCGCCAGCTCGGGACTAGCGGGCGGTGAGCAGTTCTTC.

The chain joins TRBV19 to TRBJ1-2; D ambiguous. Germline CDR1 is LNHDA and CDR2 is SQIVND (reference sequence). The germline V and J ends were trimmed by 6 bases and 8 bases, with 19 bases remaining between them. This CDR3 has 14 residues. The CDR3, as DNA: TGTGCCAGTAGAATCTCTACCTACGATGGGGGCTACACCTTC. Encoded protein: CASRISTYDGGYTF.

The chain carries TRBV6-5 and TRBJ1-1; D remains ambiguous. The length of the CDR3 is 11 residues. Germline lookup yields CDR1 MNHEY and CDR2 SVGAGI. V was cut by 5 bases and J by 1 base, with 2 bases left in between. CDR3 sequence (DNA): TGTGCCAGCAGTCCGAACACTGAAGCTTTCTTT. Protein sequence: CASSPNTEAFF.

This clone was observed a few times. The chain is built from TRBV28 and TRBJ1-2, with no clear D. Germline assignment: CDR1 MDHEN and CDR2 SYDVKM. The V and J ends lost 5 bases and 2 bases respectively, with 18 bases between them. CDR3 size: 16 residues. The CDR3 bases are TGTGCCAGCAGTGACCCCTCCGGGAACAAAAACTATGGCTACACCTTC. Translated, it gives CASSDPSGNKNYGYTF.

The J gene is TRBJ1-2, the V gene TRBV19, with TRBD1 matching 10 bases. The V segment lost 5 bases and the J segment 4 bases; nucleotides outside the gene matches: 7. The germline gives CDR1 LNHDA, CDR2 SQIVND (reference sequence). This CDR3 spans 15 amino acids. CDR3 protein: CASSDVDRGLYGYTF. DNA of the CDR3: TGTGCCAGTAGTGACGTTGACAGGGGGCTCTATGGCTACACCTTC.

This rearrangement joins TRBV6-2 or TRBV6-3 to TRBJ1-6; tentatively, D is TRBD1 (5 bases). V lost 7 bases and J lost 6, with 19 bases in between. Per germline, CDR1 MNHEY and CDR2 SVGEGT. This CDR3 comprises 16 residues. The CDR3 DNA reads TGTGCCAGCACCCCAGGAGGGGCGCGGGCTAATTCACCCCTCCACTTT. Protein: CASTPGGARANSPLHF.

The V call is TRBV5-1, the J call TRBJ2-1; 11 bases are shared with TRBD1. Looked up from germline, CDR1 is SGHRS and CDR2 is YFSETQ. The CDR3 spans 15 residues. The J segment lost 7 bases and the V segment lost 4 bases, leaving 7 bases of the junction unmatched. Here the CDR3 DNA reads TGCGCCAGCAGCCCCGCCGGGACAGGGGGGAATGAGCAGTTCTTC. Translation: CASSPAGTGGNEQFF.

V is TRBV7-2 and J is TRBJ2-2; D is possibly TRBD1 (6 bases). CDR1 is SGHTA, CDR2 FQGNSA, per germline. This CDR3 contains 15 residues. Trimming took 5 bases from V and 6 from J, leaving 16 bases between them. In DNA, the CDR3 is TGTGCCAGCAGCCAGACAGGCCGGCGTTCCGGGGAGCTGTTTTTT. It is translated as CASSQTGRRSGELFF. Supplemented by reference TRBV7-2 and TRBJ2-2, the full variable domain reads GAGVSQSPSNKVTEKGKDVELRCDPISGHTALYWYRQSLGQGLEFLIYFQGNSAPDKSGLPSDRFSAERTGGSVSTLTIQRTQQEDSAVYLCASSQTGRRSGELFFGEGSRLTVL.

This clone was recorded only once. CDR3 residues: CASNEGGMNTEAFF. The DNA of the CDR3 is TGTGCCAGCAACGAGGGCGGGATGAACACTGAAGCTTTCTTT. The chain uses TRBV6-5 and TRBJ1-1; no definite D call. The V gene's germline CDR1 is MNHEY and CDR2 SVGAGI. The V and J ends lost 7 bases and 0 bases respectively, with 12 bases between them. This CDR3 has 14 residues.

This chain connects TRBV19 to TRBJ1-1; tentative D call: TRBD1 (5 bases). V lost 5 bases and J 4 bases, leaving 20 bases between the germline ends. CDR1 is LNHDA and CDR2 is SQIVND in the germline V gene (reference sequence). This CDR3 region has 16 residues. CDR3 sequence (DNA): TGTGCCAGTAGTCGAACGTCTGAGGGTGGGGGCACTGAAGCTTTCTTT. Its protein is CASSRTSEGGGTEAFF.

This clone was recorded a few times. V is TRBV18 and J is TRBJ1-5; tentative D call: TRBD1 (5 bases). The CDR3 has 15 residues. Trimming shortened V by 3 bases and J by 2 bases, and 11 bases separated the two germline ends. CDR1 is KGHSH, CDR2 LQKENI, per germline. The CDR3 coding sequence is TGTGCCAGCTCACCGCCGGGCAGGGGCAATCAGCCCCAGCATTTT. Translated, it gives CASSPPGRGNQPQHF.

This chain links TRBV11-3 with TRBJ1-1; D not certain. V dropped 5 bases and J dropped 5 bases, with 15 bases sitting between them. Germline V gives CDR1 SGHNT, CDR2 YENEEA. This CDR3 has 14 amino acids. CDR3 DNA: TGTGCCAGCAGCCAAACCCGCCTGGGGACTGAAGCTTTCTTT. Amino acids: CASSQTRLGTEAFF.

The chain is built from TRBV27 and TRBJ2-5, with TRBD2 matching over 7 bases. CDR3 size: 16 residues. Germline CDR1 is MNHEY and CDR2 is SMNVEV (reference sequence). With 5 bases clipped from V and 5 bases from J, the junction kept 14 bases outside the gene matches. CDR3: CASSRAGGGVIETQYF. CDR3 nucleotides: TGTGCCAGCAGTCGGGCAGGCGGGGGAGTAATTGAGACCCAGTACTTC.

This chain connects TRBV6-5 to TRBJ2-7; TRBD2 matches at 13 bases. Germline CDR1 MNHEY, CDR2 SVGAGI. This CDR3 region has 15 residues. V lost 6 bases to trimming and J lost 7 bases; unmatched junction nucleotides: 9. In DNA form, the CDR3 reads TGTGCCAGCAGACGGACTAGCGGGAGATCGCAGGAGCAGTACTTC. This sequence encodes CASRRTSGRSQEQYF.

V and J are TRBV19 and TRBJ1-1; D perhaps matches TRBD1 (5 bases). V was shortened by 2 bases and J by 4 bases, with 11 bases between the two germline ends. Germline loops: CDR1 LNHDA, CDR2 SQIVND (reference sequence). The CDR3 sequence is 14 residues long. The DNA of the CDR3 is TGTGCCAGTAGTATATGGGGGACGATCACTGAAGCTTTCTTT. As protein: CASSIWGTITEAFF.

The J gene is TRBJ2-7, the V gene TRBV7-9, with TRBD1 matching over 8 bases. The CDR3 runs to 14 residues. Looked up from germline, CDR1 is SEHNR and CDR2 is FQNEAQ (reference sequence). With 8 bases clipped from V and 5 bases from J, the junction kept 11 bases outside the gene matches. In DNA form, the CDR3 reads TGTGCCAGCCAGACAGGGGCGAAGAGGAACGAGCAGTACTTC. Encoded protein: CASQTGAKRNEQYF.

V gene TRBV5-1 combines with J gene TRBJ1-3; 9 bases fit TRBD1. J gave up 3 bases and V 4 bases, and 11 bases lay outside the gene matches. The germline V gene encodes CDR1 SGHRS and CDR2 YFSETQ. There are 17 residues in the CDR3. CDR3 sequence reads: CASSRWGQGPLGNTIYF. In nucleotides, the CDR3 is TGCGCCAGCAGCCGGTGGGGACAGGGACCGCTTGGAAACACCATATATTTT.

V is TRBV5-1 and J is TRBJ2-7, with 10 bases lining up with TRBD2. With 3 bases clipped from V and 0 bases from J, the junction kept 6 bases outside the gene matches. This CDR3 is built from 16 residues. Looked up from germline, CDR1 is SGHRS and CDR2 is YFSETQ. CDR3 bases: TGCGCCAGCAGCTATTATACTAGCGGGACCTCCTACGAGCAGTACTTC. It yields the protein CASSYYTSGTSYEQYF.

The rearrangement uses TRBV2 and TRBJ1-1; tentatively, D is TRBD1 (6 bases). CDR3 length equals 13 residues. Trimming left V 4 bases short and J 1 base short, with 7 bases between. From germline, CDR1 is SNHLY and CDR2 FYNNEI. The CDR3 DNA reads TGTGCCAGCAGTGCAGGGGAGAACACTGAAGCTTTCTTT. Translation: CASSAGENTEAFF.

On this clone: This sample also contains other DNA sequences that code for the same CDR3. This chain joins TRBV9 and TRBJ1-6; D possibly corresponds to TRBD1 (5 bases). This CDR3 region has 14 residues. Germline values: CDR1 SGDLS, CDR2 YYNGEE. Deletions cut 0 bases from V and 5 bases from J, with 6 bases between. This CDR3 reads CASSVGGDNSPLHF. CDR3 bases: TGTGCCAGCAGCGTAGGGGGGGATAATTCACCCCTCCACTTT.

J is TRBJ2-3 and V is TRBV4-2; D possibly uses TRBD1 or TRBD2 (5 bases each). Between the trimmed V and J ends, which lost 4 bases and 2 bases, there was a span of 16 bases. Looked up from germline, CDR1 is LGHNA and CDR2 is YNFKEQ. The CDR3 is made up of 16 amino acids. The CDR3 DNA sequence: TGTGCCAGCAGCCCCTTCTCGGGGCAGAACACAGATACGCAGTATTTT. Its translation: CASSPFSGQNTDTQYF.

The genes are TRBV9 and TRBJ2-7; D is ambiguous. With 0 bases removed from V and 8 bases from J, the gap between germline ends came to 12 bases. CDR1 is SGDLS, CDR2 YYNGEE, per germline. CDR3 length equals 13 residues. The CDR3 protein is CASSVEDTPQQYF. Here the CDR3 DNA reads TGTGCCAGCAGCGTAGAAGACACCCCGCAGCAGTACTTC. The full variable domain, rest sourced from reference TRBV9 and TRBJ2-7, is DSGVTQTPKHLITATGQRVTLRCSPRSGDLSVYWYQQSLDQGLQFLIQYYNGEERAKGNILERFSAQQFPDLHSELNLSSLELGDSALYFCASSVEDTPQQYFGPGTRLTVT.

This sequence joins TRBV25-1 and TRBJ1-4; D ambiguous. The CDR3 length is 12 residues. The ends were cut back, 2 bases at V and 7 bases at J, with 5 bases in the middle. Looked up from germline, CDR1 is MGHDK and CDR2 is SYGVNS. The CDR3 sequence is CASSEGSEKLFF. The CDR3 DNA reads as TGTGCCAGCAGTGAAGGGAGTGAAAAACTGTTTTTT.

The gene calls are TRBV4-1 and TRBJ1-3, with unresolved D. The V gene's germline CDR1 is MGHRA and CDR2 YSYEKL. V was clipped by 1 base and J by 0 bases, with 10 bases between them. The CDR3 consists of 16 residues. This CDR3 reads CASSQVPGSSGNTIYF. The CDR3 nucleotides are TGCGCCAGCAGCCAAGTCCCGGGGAGCTCTGGAAACACCATATATTTT.

The rearrangement links TRBV19 to TRBJ2-2; D gene ambiguous. The germline gives CDR1 LNHDA, CDR2 SQIVND (reference sequence). V was cut by 5 bases and J by 4 bases, with 11 bases left in between. The CDR3 runs to 14 residues. As DNA, the CDR3 is TGTGCCAGTAGTCCCGGACCGGGCACCGGGGAGCTGTTTTTT. The encoded protein is CASSPGPGTGELFF.

The chain joins TRBV4-2 to TRBJ2-1; 14 bases fit TRBD2. This CDR3 has 16 amino acids. Germline CDR1 is LGHNA and CDR2 is YNFKEQ. V dropped 4 bases and J dropped 3; count of bases not matched to a gene: 2. The DNA of the CDR3 is TGTGCCAGCAGCCTGGGACTAGCGGGGGTCTACAATGAGCAGTTCTTC. This sequence encodes CASSLGLAGVYNEQFF.